Listed below are T cell receptor beta chains from one sample, sequenced in a study of T cells in tuberculosis. Using immunoSEQ multiplex PCR, the repertoire was profiled, and TCRdb retains in-frame clones only, with some absent. The table lists under 50,000 clones, around 94% of them singletons, with almost 4.5% in the top ten. The source material was PBMCs, sampled at tuberculosis diagnosis. These TCRs come from an adult with tuberculosis. Each CDR3 is given with its conserved first and last residue. Each record gives: clone size, J gene, D gene, V gene, CDR3 protein, CDR3 DNA. D genes are given only for firm matches. Size tells how often a clone was seen (once, few, many) or the class of an expanded clone, and some rows leave it out.

size: -
J: TRBJ2-3
D: TRBD1
V: TRBV5-5
CDR3: CASSPRTGSVTDTQYF
DNA: TGTGCCAGCAGCCCGCGGACAGGGAGTGTCACAGATACGCAGTATTTT

size: -
J: TRBJ1-2
D: TRBD1
V: TRBV25-1
CDR3: CASSVDRAGYTF
DNA: TGTGCCAGCAGTGTGGACAGGGCGGGCTACACCTTC

size: -
J: TRBJ2-7
D: -
V: TRBV15
CDR3: CATSRGLEINREQYF
DNA: TGTGCCACCAGCAGAGGTCTAGAGATCAATCGGGAGCAGTACTTC

size: -
J: TRBJ1-2
D: TRBD1
V: TRBV6-5
CDR3: CASSLRGTGNYGYTF
DNA: TGTGCCAGCAGTTTAAGGGGGACAGGGAACTATGGCTACACCTTC

size: once
J: TRBJ2-6
D: -
V: TRBV5-1
CDR3: CASSLEWGPGANVLTF
DNA: TGCGCCAGCAGCTTGGAGTGGGGGCCTGGGGCCAACGTCCTGACTTTC

size: -
J: TRBJ2-7
D: TRBD1
V: TRBV5-1
CDR3: CASSGTGRYEQYF
DNA: TGCGCCAGCAGCGGGACAGGGCGCTACGAGCAGTACTTC

size: -
J: TRBJ2-2
D: -
V: TRBV19
CDR3: CAGGLPNTGELFF
DNA: TGTGCCGGGGGACTTCCGAACACCGGGGAGCTGTTTTTT

size: -
J: TRBJ2-1
D: TRBD2
V: TRBV18
CDR3: CASSSRLAGLDEQFF
DNA: TGTGCCAGCTCATCACGACTAGCGGGGTTGGATGAGCAGTTCTTC

size: once
J: TRBJ2-2
D: TRBD1
V: TRBV14
CDR3: CASSQDRGQGASGELFF
DNA: TGTGCCAGCAGCCAAGATAGGGGACAGGGGGCCTCCGGGGAGCTGTTTTTT

size: once
J: TRBJ2-3
D: TRBD2
V: TRBV27
CDR3: CASRHLWASGVRTDTQYF
DNA: TGTGCCAGCAGGCACCTGTGGGCTAGCGGGGTCCGCACAGATACGCAGTATTTT

size: once
J: TRBJ1-1
D: -
V: TRBV28
CDR3: CASSLWAGKVNTEAFF
DNA: TGTGCCAGCAGTTTATGGGCAGGGAAAGTGAACACTGAAGCTTTCTTT

size: -
J: TRBJ2-7
D: TRBD2
V: TRBV6-1
CDR3: CASSGAGARPREQYF
DNA: TGTGCCAGCAGTGGAGCGGGGGCCCGCCCTCGCGAGCAGTACTTC

size: -
J: TRBJ2-7
D: -
V: TRBV28
CDR3: CASSSTTLGSYEQYF
DNA: TGTGCCAGCAGTTCAACGACATTAGGATCCTACGAGCAGTACTTC

size: -
J: TRBJ1-2
D: TRBD1
V: TRBV11-2
CDR3: CASSYRGTYGYTF
DNA: TGTGCCAGCAGCTACAGGGGGACCTATGGCTACACCTTC

size: -
J: TRBJ1-2
D: -
V: TRBV4-3
CDR3: CASSQEGRMAYTF
DNA: TGCGCCAGCAGCCAAGAGGGCAGGATGGCCTACACCTTC

size: -
J: TRBJ2-7
D: TRBD1
V: TRBV6-1
CDR3: CASSEGTGGYEQYF
DNA: TGTGCCAGCAGTGAGGGGACAGGGGGCTACGAGCAGTACTTC

size: -
J: TRBJ2-6
D: -
V: TRBV28
CDR3: CASSWGGGHSRGGANVLTF
DNA: TGTGCCAGCAGTTGGGGCGGGGGACACTCGAGGGGAGGGGCCAACGTCCTGACTTTC

size: once
J: TRBJ2-7
D: -
V: TRBV18
CDR3: CASSRSGGNEQYF
DNA: TGTGCCAGCTCCCGCAGTGGGGGGAACGAGCAGTACTTC

size: few
J: TRBJ1-2
D: TRBD1
V: TRBV7-8
CDR3: CASSSRTGGGYTF
DNA: TGTGCCAGCAGCTCAAGGACAGGAGGAGGCTACACCTTC

size: -
J: TRBJ1-3
D: -
V: TRBV6-5
CDR3: CASTEQEPFRNTIYF
DNA: TGTGCCAGCACCGAACAGGAACCCTTTCGAAACACCATATATTTT

size: -
J: TRBJ2-7
D: TRBD1
V: TRBV19
CDR3: CASSTQTGPYEQYF
DNA: TGTGCCAGTAGTACCCAGACAGGGCCCTACGAGCAGTACTTC

size: once
J: TRBJ1-5
D: -
V: TRBV4-2
CDR3: CASSLNNQPQHF
DNA: TGTGCCAGCAGCCTAAATAATCAGCCCCAGCATTTT

size: -
J: TRBJ2-1
D: TRBD2
V: TRBV6-1
CDR3: CASSRRGLAYNEQFF
DNA: TGTGCCAGCAGTAGGCGGGGGTTAGCCTACAATGAGCAGTTCTTC

size: -
J: TRBJ2-3
D: -
V: TRBV7-2
CDR3: CASSSLVTSTDTQYF
DNA: TGTGCCAGCAGCTCTCTTGTCACTAGCACAGATACGCAGTATTTT

size: -
J: TRBJ2-5
D: TRBD1
V: TRBV5-1
CDR3: CASNVQGGETQYF
DNA: TGCGCCAGCAACGTACAGGGGGGAGAGACCCAGTACTTC

size: -
J: TRBJ2-7
D: TRBD2
V: TRBV5-1
CDR3: CASHSGTSGSYEQYF
DNA: TGCGCCAGCCACTCCGGGACTAGCGGGTCCTACGAGCAGTACTTC

size: -
J: TRBJ1-1
D: -
V: TRBV6-1
CDR3: CASGQLYTEAFF
DNA: TGTGCCAGCGGACAATTGTACACTGAAGCTTTCTTT

size: -
J: TRBJ2-7
D: TRBD1
V: TRBV18
CDR3: CASSRYQGARLSYEQYF
DNA: TGTGCCAGCTCGCGTTACCAGGGGGCTCGCCTTTCCTACGAGCAGTACTTC

size: -
J: TRBJ2-4
D: -
V: TRBV10-3
CDR3: CAISEPGVAKNIQYF
DNA: TGTGCCATCAGTGAACCAGGGGTAGCCAAAAACATTCAGTACTTC

size: few
J: TRBJ1-2
D: -
V: TRBV5-1
CDR3: CASSSFGIRRQGSYGYTF
DNA: TGCGCCAGCAGCTCCTTTGGTATCAGGCGGCAGGGGAGCTATGGCTACACCTTC

size: few
J: TRBJ2-5
D: -
V: TRBV2
CDR3: CASVSDRQETQYF
DNA: TGTGCCAGCGTCTCAGACAGGCAAGAGACCCAGTACTTC